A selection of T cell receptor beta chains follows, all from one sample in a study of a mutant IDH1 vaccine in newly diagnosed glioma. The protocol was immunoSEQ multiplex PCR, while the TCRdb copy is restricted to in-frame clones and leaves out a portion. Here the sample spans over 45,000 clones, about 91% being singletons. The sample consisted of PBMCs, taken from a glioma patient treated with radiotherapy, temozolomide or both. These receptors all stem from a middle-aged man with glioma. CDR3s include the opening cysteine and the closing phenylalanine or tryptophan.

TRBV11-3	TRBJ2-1	CASSQREDYNEQFF
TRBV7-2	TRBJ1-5	CASSRDSNQPQHF
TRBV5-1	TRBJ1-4	CASSLEVLGQSNEKLFF
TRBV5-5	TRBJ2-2	CASSTGLAGGQRELFF
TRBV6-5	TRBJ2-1	CASRLTSGVYNEQFF
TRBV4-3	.	CASSPTTSGSYEQYF
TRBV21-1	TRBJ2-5	CASSKLRGGGETQYF
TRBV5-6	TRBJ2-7	CASSLIQSYEQYF
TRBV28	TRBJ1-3	CASSLFAGNTIYF
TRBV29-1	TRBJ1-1	CSVEGTAFF
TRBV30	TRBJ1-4	CAWSFTTRETEKLFF
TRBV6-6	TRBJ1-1	CASRGRGNTEAFF
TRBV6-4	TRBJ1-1	CASSESWGTEAFF
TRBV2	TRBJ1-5	CASRAVNQPQHF
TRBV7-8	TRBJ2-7	CASSPGGTQTYEQYF
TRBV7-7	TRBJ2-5	CASSLAGDAAETQYF
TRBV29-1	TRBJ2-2	CSVAGLAGANTGELFF
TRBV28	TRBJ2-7	CASTRTSGSDEQYF
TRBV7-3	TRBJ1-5	CASSLKLGQPQHF
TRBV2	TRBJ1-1	CASIGVERIMNTEAFF
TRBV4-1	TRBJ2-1	CASSHGGNEQFF
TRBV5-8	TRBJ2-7	CARDGQTALQSSYEQYF
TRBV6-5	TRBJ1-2	CASSPPGSGSGGYTF
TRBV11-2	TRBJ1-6	CASSLERGQLGSPLHF
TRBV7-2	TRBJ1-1	CASSLVQRAEAFF
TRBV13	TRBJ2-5	CASSQEGRGYQETQYF
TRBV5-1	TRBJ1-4	CASSLNLREKLFF
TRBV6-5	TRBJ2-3	CASRPLPGGTDTQYF
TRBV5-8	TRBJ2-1	CASRSGQARTSGRARQFF
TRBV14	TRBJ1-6	CASSQGREYSPLHF
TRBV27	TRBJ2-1	CASSHGTRHEQFF
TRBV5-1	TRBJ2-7	CASSLREYTYEQYF
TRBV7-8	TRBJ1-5	CASSNGGYNQPQHF
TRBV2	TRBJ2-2	CASSVQGLKNTGELFF
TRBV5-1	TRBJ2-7	CASSLDVTGGYEQYF
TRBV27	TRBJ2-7	CASRPTSGSSYEQYF
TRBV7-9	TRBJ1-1	CASSLSGNTEAFF
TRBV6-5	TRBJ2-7	CASSWGREQYF
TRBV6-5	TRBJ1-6	CASNGNSPLHF
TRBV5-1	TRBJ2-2	CASTFDTGELFF
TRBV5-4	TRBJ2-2	CASSPIGLAGAGELFF
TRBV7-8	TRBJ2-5	CASSSVWTQYF
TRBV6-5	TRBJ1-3	CASSYSAGNTIYF
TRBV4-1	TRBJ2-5	CASSPGAGQVGETQYF
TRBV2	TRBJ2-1	CASSGRVLGQGAPSEQFF
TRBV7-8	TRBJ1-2	CASSLEGGNGYTF
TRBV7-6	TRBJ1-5	CASSLGAGQPQHF
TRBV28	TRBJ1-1	CASTPWDRVDAEAFF
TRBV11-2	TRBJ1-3	CASSLDLGQGPDTIYF
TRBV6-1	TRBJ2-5	CASRLAHQETQYF
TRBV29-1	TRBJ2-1	CSARPSRLYNEQFF
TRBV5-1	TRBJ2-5	CASSPFGGFQETQYF
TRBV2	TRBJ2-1	CASRRELAGDNEQFF
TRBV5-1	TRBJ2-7	CASSHARGSYEQYF
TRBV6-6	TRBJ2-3	CASSYARTSTDTQYF